These T cell receptor beta chains were read from a single sample in a study of technical replicates of blood from four donors. Generated by immunoSEQ multiplex PCR, the TCRdb table keeps only in-frame clones and is missing some. The sample includes approximately 52,000 clones, more than 70% seen only once; the top ten take more than 4.5%. Sequencing used PBMCs. These TCRs come from a human donor in good health. Some clones in this sample may be carry-over from other donors' samples. CDR3s leave out the opening cysteine and the closing phenylalanine or tryptophan. Fields, in order: J gene, V gene, CDR3 protein.

TRBJ1-1,TRBV18,ASSQNRDTEAF
TRBJ1-5,TRBV19,ASSTPRQGIGFQPQH
TRBJ1-5,TRBV21-1,ASSRGQTSNQPQH
TRBJ1-2,TRBV7-6,ASSPYREGGYT
TRBJ2-1,TRBV6-1,ASSTGTVHNEQF
TRBJ1-1,TRBV30,AWGRGRGTEAF
TRBJ1-1,TRBV4-1,ASSQDQGGSELNTEAF
TRBJ1-1,TRBV29-1,SVDGRNTEAF
TRBJ2-1,TRBV4-2,ASSQEASNTYNEQF
TRBJ2-2,TRBV2,ASSEGTSVFGTGELF
TRBJ2-7,TRBV7-2,ASSLLGGPPGEQY
TRBJ2-3,TRBV9,ASSVSASTDTQY
TRBJ2-5,TRBV21-1,ASKRGGGNETQY
TRBJ2-2,TRBV4-3,ASSLGLAGATGELF
TRBJ2-1,TRBV28,ASSLWTSGTSYNEQF
TRBJ1-2,TRBV7-6,ASSPQENYGYT
TRBJ2-3,TRBV6-5,ASTTGGESTDTQY
TRBJ1-1,TRBV7-9,ASSLGRGRGPRGAF